The text below deals with one TCR beta chain. The clone's antigen remains unknown. Base qualities are not recorded, but no much larger clone differs from it by a single base. Expansion of CD8+CD57+ cells had been shown by flow cytometry in the patients chosen for sequencing. Every patient had severe acquired aplastic anemia, diagnosed using the International Study of Aplastic Anemia and Agranulocytosis and Camitta criteria. No patient had received any therapy when blood was sampled. In the study, sorted CD4+ and CD8+ blood T cells from patients with severe aplastic anemia and from healthy subjects underwent deep sequencing of TCR repertoires. Patients were enrolled in the USA under clinicaltrials.gov protocols 00001620, 01623167, 00001397, 00071045, 00081523 and 00961064. Ficoll-Paque density gradient centrifugation was used to isolate peripheral blood mononuclear cells. Before DNA extraction, CD4+ and CD8+ T cells were sorted by FACS or by magnetic beads.

V was cut back by 4 bases and J by 10 bases, leaving a gap of 11 bases between them. CDR1 is given as LGHDT and CDR2 as YNNKEL, both from the germline V gene (reference sequence). The CDR3 holds 11 amino acids from the cysteine to the phenylalanine. The DNA shown is the 33-base CDR3, in frame from base 1. The sample is drawn from a study of CD8+CD57+ T cells in acquired aplastic anemia (dated by TCRdb to the late 2010s). Regarding the complete study: Extracted DNA from sorted CD4+ and CD8+ cells averaged about 2.9 ug, ranging from roughly 0.2 to 30 ug. CD8+CD57+ expansion was defined as frequency above the mean frequency observed in healthy subjects.

Results and caveats for the whole study, not just this receptor: Patients and healthy controls showed no significant difference in CD8+ Simpson's diversity (P=0.060). Roughly 30 CD8+ CDR3 sequences were shared between patients and controls but appeared highly expressed in patients and within their immunodominant clones.

Genomic DNA was used as template for profiling of TCR beta VDJ combinations and CDR3 sequences. An Illumina HiSeq 2000 was the platform used for TCR repertoire sequencing. In the authors' own workflow: Repertoire assessment relied on Simpson's diversity index, CDR3 size and DJ length profiles, and TRBV/TRBJ rearrangement plots. The most abundant DNA sequence in the deep sequencing data was defined as the immunodominant clone. CDR3 amino acid sequences were screened for sharing across subjects and were compared with published repertoires and the VDJdb database. TCRdb trimmed the raw reads at Q25, called clones with MiXCR and kept productive beta chains. Duplicate CDR3 protein sequences are folded into a single record with the most common DNA and genes. The V and J calls and clone size are TCRdb's, not the authors'. Present in this sample are 100,000 to 150,000 distinct CDR3 sequences, about two fifths of which were seen just once. The ten largest clones represent over 2% of the sample.

The chain joins TRBV3-1 to TRBJ2-7, and TRBD1 may be the D gene, going by 6 matching bases. The sequencing input was sorted CD4+, CD8+, or CD8+CD57+ T cells (not recorded which) from PBMCs. The TCR comes from a human donor with aplastic anemia. The CDR3 protein is CASSPEDSQYF. At the DNA level, the sequence is TGTGCCAGCAGCCCCGAGGACAGTCAGTACTTC.